The next 27 T cell receptor beta chains were all read from a single sample in a study of patients and donors after allogeneic stem cell transplantation. MiXCR was run by TCRdb on the RT-PCR reads, yielding one entry per CDR3 protein. The sample shows about a million distinct CDR3 sequences, roughly 18% of them seen only once. What was sequenced was blood, either unsorted or a sorted T cell fraction (not recorded which). These TCRs come from a human donor who was either an allogeneic HSCT recipient or a stem cell or donor lymphocyte infusion donor (not recorded which). It is not recorded whose cells these are; they may come from a transplant donor.

The V gene is TRBV6-1, the J gene TRBJ1-1; D gene ambiguous. The CDR3 is 14 residues long. With 5 bases removed from V and 6 bases from J, the gap between germline ends came to 16 bases. From germline, CDR1 is MNHNS and CDR2 SASEGT. The CDR3 protein is CASSKFKWGSEAFF. The CDR3 bases are TGTGCCAGCAGTAAATTCAAATGGGGATCTGAAGCTTTCTTT.

There are a few counts of this clonotype. The rearrangement links TRBV9 to TRBJ1-1, with D hard to call. The CDR3 is made up of 14 amino acids. Germline values: CDR1 SGDLS, CDR2 YYNGEE. Trimming shortened V by 0 bases and J by 4 bases, and 10 bases separated the two germline ends. CDR3 region: CASSVGSRSTEAFF. CDR3 nucleotides: TGTGCCAGCAGCGTAGGCAGCCGAAGCACTGAAGCTTTCTTT.

The genes are TRBV20-1 and TRBJ2-3, with 9 positions matching TRBD2. V shed 5 bases, J shed 0 bases, and the junction held 9 bases outside the gene matches. The CDR3 contains 16 residues. CDR1 DFQATT and CDR2 SNEGSKA come from the germline V gene (reference sequence). CDR3 in DNA: TGCAGTGCTTTTAGGCTAGCGGGGATAAGCACAGATACGCAGTATTTT. This encodes CSAFRLAGISTDTQYF.

V usage is TRBV5-1 and J usage is TRBJ1-5; possibly TRBD1 for D (6 bases). The germline gives CDR1 SGHRS, CDR2 YFSETQ. Trimming removed 5 bases from V and 1 base from J, with 13 bases in between. There are 15 residues in the CDR3. The CDR3, as DNA: TGCGCCAGCAGGGAAACAGGGATGAGCAATCAGCCCCAGCATTTT. It encodes CASRETGMSNQPQHF.

This clonotype was found a few times. The chain has TRBV20-1 and TRBJ2-7; 13 bases are a match to TRBD2. The J segment lost 7 bases and the V segment lost 6 bases, leaving 9 bases of the junction unmatched. The CDR3 is made up of 14 amino acids. Germline V gene sequence: CDR1 DFQATT, CDR2 SNEGSKA (reference sequence). In DNA form, the CDR3 reads TGCAGTGCCACCACACCGGGACTAGCGGGAGAGCAGTACTTC. Protein sequence: CSATTPGLAGEQYF.

This clonotype was picked up a small number of times. This rearrangement joins TRBV27 to TRBJ1-5; D remains unclear. The CDR3 loop spans 12 amino acids. V lost 4 bases, J lost 5 bases, and 6 bases lay in between. Germline V gene lookup returns CDR1 MNHEY and CDR2 SMNVEV (reference sequence). The CDR3 sequence is CASSSGYQPQHF. In DNA, the CDR3 is TGTGCCAGCAGTTCCGGGTATCAGCCCCAGCATTTT.

CDR3 DNA sequence: TGTGCCAGCAGAGACAGGGGTCACACGAACACTGAAGCTTTCTTT. Translated: CASRDRGHTNTEAFF. The V call is TRBV27, the J call TRBJ1-1; 8 bases are shared with TRBD1. Germline lookup yields CDR1 MNHEY and CDR2 SMNVEV (reference sequence). This CDR3 spans 15 amino acids. Trimming cost V 6 bases and J 1 base; bases outside gene matches: 7.

The rearrangement uses TRBV7-6 and TRBJ1-1, with D possibly TRBD1 on 5 matching bases. Trimming pared 5 bases from V and 10 bases from J, leaving 14 bases between. This CDR3 region has 12 residues. Germline V CDR1 and CDR2: SGHVS, FNYEAQ. This CDR3 is CASSPSGGRAFF. The CDR3 DNA sequence: TGTGCCAGCAGCCCCTCTGGGGGAAGAGCTTTCTTT.

This clonotype has a handful of counts. This sequence joins TRBV20-1 and TRBJ2-3; TRBD2 matches at 11 bases. CDR3 length: 16 amino acids. V dropped 3 bases and J dropped 4; count of bases not matched to a gene: 9. Germline V gives CDR1 DFQATT, CDR2 SNEGSKA (reference sequence). The CDR3 spells CSARSGTSGFSDTQYF. The CDR3 DNA reads TGCAGTGCTAGGTCCGGGACTAGCGGTTTTTCAGATACGCAGTATTTT.

The CDR3, as DNA: TGTGCCAGCAGTGAATCGGGGCTGGTGACAGAACTTTTCTACACCTTC. Translating gives CASSESGLVTELFYTF. The genes are TRBV25-1 and TRBJ1-2; D perhaps matches TRBD1 (5 bases). CDR3 length: 16 residues. Germline values: CDR1 MGHDK, CDR2 SYGVNS. The V gene lost 1 base and the J gene lost 10 bases, with 22 bases spanning the gap.

This clonotype was counted ten times or more. The chain carries TRBV5-1 and TRBJ2-7, with D unclear. CDR3 size: 15 residues. V lost 1 base, J lost 2 bases, and 13 bases lay in between. Germline V gene sequence: CDR1 SGHRS, CDR2 YFSETQ. Here the CDR3 reads CASSLRLNPPYEQYF. DNA of the CDR3: TGCGCCAGCAGCTTGCGGCTCAATCCACCCTACGAGCAGTACTTC. Variable domain in full (rest from reference TRBV5-1 and TRBJ2-7): KAGVTQTPRYLIKTRGQQVTLSCSPISGHRSVSWYQQTPGQGLQFLFEYFSETQRNKGNFPGRFSGRQFSNSRSEMNVSTLELGDSALYLCASSLRLNPPYEQYFGPGTRLTVT.

The table lists this clonotype with a few counts. This chain uses TRBV6-1 with TRBJ2-7; TRBD2 aligns across 7 bases. The V and J ends lost 6 bases and 0 bases, in that order; junction bases with no gene match: 14. The CDR3 covers 17 residues. The germline gives CDR1 MNHNS, CDR2 SASEGT. In nucleotides, the CDR3 is TGTGCCAGCAGGGGCGAGGGGTCAGGGAGGGACTCCTACGAGCAGTACTTC. It translates to CASRGEGSGRDSYEQYF.

CDR3 amino acids: CASSSRDSPHSGNTIYF. CDR3 bases: TGTGCCAGCAGCTCGAGGGACAGCCCTCACTCTGGAAACACCATATATTTT. V is TRBV7-8 and J is TRBJ1-3; 7 bases agree with TRBD1. The CDR3 runs 17 residues. Unmatched junction bases numbered 9, after V lost 4 bases and J lost 0 bases. Per germline, CDR1 SGHVS and CDR2 FQNEAQ.

This clonotype was detected only a few times. The rearrangement uses TRBV3-1 and TRBJ1-3; 11 positions agree with TRBD1. The CDR3 is made up of 16 amino acids. J lost 4 bases, V lost 5 bases, and 7 bases had no gene match. Germline-derived CDR1 and CDR2 are LGHDT and YNNKEL (reference sequence). CDR3: CASSSRTGGIGNTIYF. CDR3 DNA sequence: TGTGCCAGCAGCTCCCGGACAGGGGGCATCGGAAACACCATATATTTT.

The V call is TRBV12-3 or TRBV12-4, the J call TRBJ2-1; TRBD1 or TRBD2 may be the D gene (7 bases each). This CDR3 has 14 amino acids. Trimming left V 6 bases short and J 10 bases short, with 19 bases between. The CDR3 region is CASSLGGGQLEQFF. For the CDR3, the DNA is TGTGCCAGCAGCCTTGGGGGGGGACAGCTCGAGCAGTTCTTC.

The chain joins TRBV7-9 to TRBJ2-1; 9 bases match TRBD1. J lost 9 bases, V lost 5 bases, and 14 bases had no gene match. This CDR3 is 16 amino acids long. Germline V gives CDR1 SEHNR, CDR2 FQNEAQ (reference sequence). CDR3 nucleotide sequence: TGTGCCAGCAGCGCGAAAACCGGGACAGGGAGGAGTGAGCAGTTCTTC. It encodes CASSAKTGTGRSEQFF.

This rearrangement joins TRBV4-1 to TRBJ2-5; TRBD1 might be the D (6 bases). The CDR3 has 15 residues. The V and J ends lost 2 bases and 5 bases respectively, with 15 bases between them. Germline CDR1 MGHRA, CDR2 YSYEKL. CDR3 loop: CASSQPTGLVETQYF. The CDR3 DNA reads TGCGCCAGCAGCCAACCAACAGGGTTGGTGGAGACCCAGTACTTC.

This clonotype turned up a few times. V is TRBV2 and J is TRBJ2-1; D unclear. Per germline, CDR1 SNHLY and CDR2 FYNNEI. The V end was cut by 8 bases, the J end by 1 base, with 15 bases between. This CDR3 has 15 residues. CDR3 nucleotide sequence: TGTGCCAGCGTTGGCGAGCCAATTTCCTACAATGAGCAGTTCTTC. Its protein is CASVGEPISYNEQFF.

As regards this clonotype: One junction end disagrees with the germline gene, perhaps due to a read error. This chain links TRBV7-8 with TRBJ2-6; unclear D gene. The CDR3 extends over 15 amino acids. Germline values: CDR1 SGHVS, CDR2 FQNEAQ. The CDR3 bases are TGTGCCAGCAGCGTAGCCACGACAGGGGCCAACGTCCTGACTTTC. Amino acids: CASSVATTGANVLTF.

This clonotype was seen a few times. The V call is TRBV12-3 or TRBV12-4, the J call TRBJ2-5, with D possibly matching TRBD2 (7 bases). Trimming took 0 bases from V and 0 from J, leaving 17 bases between them. The CDR3 runs 18 residues. CDR3 sequence: CASSLARGGALHQETQYF. CDR3 in DNA: TGTGCCAGCAGTTTAGCGCGAGGGGGGGCTCTTCACCAAGAGACCCAGTACTTC.

This chain links TRBV7-9 with TRBJ2-5; 8 nucleotides align to TRBD2. Germline V gives CDR1 SEHNR, CDR2 FQNEAQ (reference sequence). J was trimmed by 5 bases and V by 10 bases; bases with no gene match: 9. The CDR3 runs to 13 residues. CDR3 DNA: TGTGCCACCGCGGGGGGAGGGAGTGAGACCCAGTACTTC. As protein: CATAGGGSETQYF. Together with reference TRBV7-9 and TRBJ2-5, the CDR3 gives the full variable domain: DTGVSQNPRHKITKRGQNVTFRCDPISEHNRLYWYRQTLGQGPEFLTYFQNEAQLEKSRLLSDRFSAERPKGSFSTLEIQRTEQGDSAMYLCATAGGGSETQYFGPGTRLLVL.

The rearrangement links TRBV12-3 or TRBV12-4 to TRBJ2-3, with 8 bases matching TRBD2. The CDR3 is made up of 17 amino acids. Trimming removed 5 bases from V and 6 bases from J; junction bases left unmatched: 16. The DNA for the CDR3 is TGTGCCAGCAGTCGCACTGGGACGGGAGGGCCGTGGGATACGCAGTATTTT. Protein sequence: CASSRTGTGGPWDTQYF.

The rearrangement joins TRBV29-1 to TRBJ1-6, with unresolved D. The CDR3 runs to 12 residues. With 3 bases removed from V and 15 bases from J, the gap between germline ends came to 15 bases. From germline, CDR1 is SQVTM and CDR2 ANQGSEA. The CDR3 region has the DNA TGCAGCGTTGACGAAGGGCCTCGGGGCCTCCACTTT. Encoded protein: CSVDEGPRGLHF.

This clonotype has a handful of counts. The chain recombines TRBV7-2 with TRBJ2-4, with TRBD2 as a possible D gene (5 bases). The CDR3 is 16 amino acids. Germline lookup yields CDR1 SGHTA and CDR2 FQGNSA. Trimming left V 1 base short and J 0 bases short, with 10 bases between. The CDR3 nucleotides are TGTGCCAGCAGCTTAGGGGCAGGACTAGCCAAAAACATTCAGTACTTC. It encodes CASSLGAGLAKNIQYF.

The chain links TRBV21-1 to TRBJ2-3; the D call in the table, TRBD1, was not verified against the DNA. TRBV21-1 is a recognized pseudogene. CDR3 size: 16 residues. CDR3 protein: CASSEGGGPITDTQYF. The CDR3 bases are TGTGCCAGCAGCGAAGGGGGGGGACCGATCACAGATACGCAGTATTTT.

This chain joins TRBV12-3 or TRBV12-4 and TRBJ2-3; D is possibly TRBD2 (7 bases). The CDR3 spans 15 residues. The ends were cut back, 5 bases at V and 4 bases at J, with 16 bases in the middle. The CDR3 reads CASSDPGEGADTQYF. Here the CDR3 DNA reads TGTGCCAGCAGTGACCCAGGGGAGGGCGCAGATACGCAGTATTTT.

This clonotype was observed a handful of times. The V call is TRBV4-3, the J call TRBJ1-2; tentative D call: TRBD1 (6 bases). Germline CDR1 and CDR2: LGHNA and YSLEER. CDR3 length: 14 residues. The ends were cut back, 3 bases at V and 4 bases at J, with 12 bases in the middle. The CDR3 region is CASSQQRDIYGYTF. In DNA, the CDR3 is TGCGCCAGCAGCCAGCAGAGGGACATCTATGGCTACACCTTC.